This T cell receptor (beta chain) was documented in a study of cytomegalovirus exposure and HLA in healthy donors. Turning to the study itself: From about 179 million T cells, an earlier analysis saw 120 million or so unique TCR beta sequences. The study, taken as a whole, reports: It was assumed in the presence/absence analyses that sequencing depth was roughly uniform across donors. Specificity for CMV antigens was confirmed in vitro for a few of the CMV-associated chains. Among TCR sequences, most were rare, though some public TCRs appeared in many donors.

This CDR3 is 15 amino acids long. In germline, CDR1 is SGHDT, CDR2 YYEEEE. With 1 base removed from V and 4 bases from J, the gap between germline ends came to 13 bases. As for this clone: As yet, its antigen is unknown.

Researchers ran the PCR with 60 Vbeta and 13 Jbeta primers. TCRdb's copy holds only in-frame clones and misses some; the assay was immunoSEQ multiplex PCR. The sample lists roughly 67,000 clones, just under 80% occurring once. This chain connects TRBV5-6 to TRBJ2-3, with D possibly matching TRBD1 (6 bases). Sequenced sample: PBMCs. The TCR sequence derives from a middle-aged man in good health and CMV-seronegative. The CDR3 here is CASSLRSPGADTQYF. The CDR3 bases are TGTGCCAGCAGCTTGCGAAGCCCAGGGGCAGATACGCAGTATTTT.